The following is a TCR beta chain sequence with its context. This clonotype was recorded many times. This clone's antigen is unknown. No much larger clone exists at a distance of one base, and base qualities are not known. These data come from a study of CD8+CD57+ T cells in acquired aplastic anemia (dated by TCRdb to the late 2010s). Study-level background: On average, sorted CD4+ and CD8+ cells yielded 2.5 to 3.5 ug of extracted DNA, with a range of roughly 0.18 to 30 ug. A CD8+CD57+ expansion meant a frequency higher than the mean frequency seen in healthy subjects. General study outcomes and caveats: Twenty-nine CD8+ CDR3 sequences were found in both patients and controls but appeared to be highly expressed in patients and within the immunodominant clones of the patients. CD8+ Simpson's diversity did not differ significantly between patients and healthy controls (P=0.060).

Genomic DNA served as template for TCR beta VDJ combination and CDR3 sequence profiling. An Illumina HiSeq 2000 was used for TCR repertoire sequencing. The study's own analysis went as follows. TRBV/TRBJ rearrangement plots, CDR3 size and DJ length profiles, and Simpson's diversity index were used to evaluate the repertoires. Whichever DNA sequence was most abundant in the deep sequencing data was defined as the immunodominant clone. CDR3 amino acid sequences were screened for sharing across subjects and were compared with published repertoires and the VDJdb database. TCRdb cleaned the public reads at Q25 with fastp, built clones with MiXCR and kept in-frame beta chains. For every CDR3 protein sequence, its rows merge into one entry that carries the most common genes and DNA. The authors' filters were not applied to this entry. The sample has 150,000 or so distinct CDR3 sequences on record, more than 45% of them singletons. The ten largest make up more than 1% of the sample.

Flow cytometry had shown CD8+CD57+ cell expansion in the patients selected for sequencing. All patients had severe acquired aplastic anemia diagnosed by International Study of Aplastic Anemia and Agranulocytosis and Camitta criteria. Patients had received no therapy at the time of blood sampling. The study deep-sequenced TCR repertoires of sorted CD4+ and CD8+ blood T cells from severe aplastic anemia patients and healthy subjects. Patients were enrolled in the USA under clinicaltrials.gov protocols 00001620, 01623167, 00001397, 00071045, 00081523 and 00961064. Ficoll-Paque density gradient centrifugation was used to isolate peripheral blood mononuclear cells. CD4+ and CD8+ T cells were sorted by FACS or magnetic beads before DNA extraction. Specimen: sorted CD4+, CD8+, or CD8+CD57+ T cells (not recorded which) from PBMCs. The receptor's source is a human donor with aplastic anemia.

The CDR3 loop reads CASRTNGVSPNEKLFF. In nucleotides, the sequence is TGTGCCAGCAGAACAAACGGGGTCTCACCCAATGAAAAACTGTTTTTT. Recombination connected TRBV2 to TRBJ1-4, with no confidently assigned D gene. Its CDR3 holds 16 amino acids, cysteine through phenylalanine. The CDR3 DNA has 48 bases and is translated from base 1. CDR1 and CDR2 (SNHLY, FYNNEI) derive from the germline V gene. V is clipped by 6 bases and J by 5 bases, and the sequence between their germline boundaries is 19 bases long.